The T cell receptor beta chain under discussion was sequenced for a study of shared clonotypes between healthy human individuals. Study details: Three men and a couple of women, aged 18 to 49, were donors.

TCRdb's table, derived via immunoSEQ multiplex PCR, lists solely in-frame clones and lacks some. The sample has 2 million to 2.5 million clones, 95% seen once; the top ten hold about 0.13%. V dropped 3 bases and J dropped 1 base, with 10 bases sitting between them. Germline V gene lookup returns CDR1 ENHRY and CDR2 SYGVKD. The CDR3 runs to 14 residues. The sequence was obtained from a man between 18 and 35 years old in good health. Sequenced material: naive CD4+ T cells sorted from blood. The subset is: CD45RA+ positively selected. The chain is built from TRBV10-3 and TRBJ2-7, with D hard to call. Here the CDR3 reads CAISDGGRSYEQYF. The CDR3 coding sequence is TGTGCCATCAGTGACGGCGGCAGGTCCTACGAGCAGTACTTC.